Presented here are 21 T cell receptor beta chains from one specimen sequenced in a study of cytomegalovirus exposure and HLA in healthy donors. PCR primers comprised 60 Vbeta and 13 Jbeta primers. Data came from immunoSEQ multiplex PCR; TCRdb stores just in-frame clones and leaves some out. Among around 100,000 clones listed, roughly 69% were seen once. Sample: PBMCs. These receptor sequences come from a woman in her twenties or thirties in good health and CMV-seronegative.

The chain couples TRBV5-1 to TRBJ2-2; D might be TRBD1 (5 bases). Per the germline V gene, CDR1 is SGHRS and CDR2 is YFSETQ. The germline V and J ends were trimmed by 3 bases and 4 bases, with 7 bases remaining between them. The CDR3 runs to 13 residues. CDR3 sequence reads: CASSSQGTGELFF. DNA for the CDR3: TGCGCCAGCAGCTCCCAGGGCACCGGGGAGCTGTTTTTT.

This chain joins TRBV5-6 and TRBJ2-7; 7 bases map to TRBD2. Germline CDR1 reads SGHDT; CDR2 reads YYEEEE. With 7 bases clipped from V and 4 bases from J, the junction kept 11 bases outside the gene matches. The CDR3 loop spans 14 amino acids. The DNA of the CDR3 is TGTGCCAGCGTATCAAGCGGGATAAGGTACGAGCAGTACTTC. Translating gives CASVSSGIRYEQYF.

For the CDR3, the DNA is TGTGCCAGCAGTACGGGACAGGGTGTTTTGGATACGCAGTATTTT. Translation: CASSTGQGVLDTQYF. The chain couples TRBV27 to TRBJ2-3; TRBD1 aligns across 9 bases. The CDR3 totals 15 residues. Per germline, CDR1 MNHEY and CDR2 SMNVEV (reference sequence). Trimming removed 5 bases from V and 6 bases from J; junction bases left unmatched: 9.

This clone was seen a handful of times. V is TRBV11-2 and J is TRBJ2-7, with 15 positions matching TRBD2. V shed 4 bases, J shed 5 bases, and the junction held 6 bases outside the gene matches. The germline CDR1 and CDR2 sequences are SGHAT and FQNNGV. The CDR3 is made up of 16 amino acids. The CDR3: CASSSRTSGRVHEQYF. CDR3 sequence (DNA): TGTGCCAGCAGCTCTCGGACTAGCGGGAGGGTCCACGAGCAGTACTTC.

The genes are TRBV14 and TRBJ2-1; TRBD2 agrees at 7 bases. Germline V gene data show CDR1 as SGHDN and CDR2 as FVKESK. The CDR3 loop spans 17 amino acids. The V gene end was trimmed by 3 bases and the J gene end by 0 bases; junction bases not matched to a gene: 8. CDR3 amino acids: CASSHFSGLGSYNEQFF. The CDR3 region has the DNA TGTGCCAGCAGCCATTTTAGCGGGCTGGGCTCCTACAATGAGCAGTTCTTC.

V is TRBV5-4 and J is TRBJ2-1; D possibly corresponds to TRBD1 (6 bases). The V gene lost 3 bases and the J gene lost 8 bases, with 15 bases spanning the gap. The V gene's germline CDR1 is SGHNT and CDR2 YYREEE (reference sequence). This CDR3 contains 14 residues. The DNA of the CDR3 is TGTGCCAGCAGCTCCGGGACAACGGGATATGAGCAGTTCTTC. It encodes CASSSGTTGYEQFF.

V gene TRBV6-5 combines with J gene TRBJ1-2; TRBD1 matches at 10 bases. CDR1 is MNHEY, CDR2 SVGAGI, per germline. The CDR3 is made up of 15 amino acids. With 6 bases clipped from V and 8 bases from J, the junction kept 12 bases outside the gene matches. In DNA form, the CDR3 reads TGTGCCAGCAGGGGCGGCCGGACAGGGGGGGGAGGCTACACCTTC. Translated, it gives CASRGGRTGGGGYTF.

J is TRBJ2-3 and V is TRBV5-1, with 11 bases matching TRBD2. Germline loops: CDR1 SGHRS, CDR2 YFSETQ. V gave up 4 bases and J gave up 2 bases; unmatched junction bases: 6. The CDR3 contains 16 residues. This chain's CDR3 is CASSDGTSGLTDTQYF. The CDR3 DNA follows: TGCGCCAGCAGCGACGGGACTAGCGGACTCACAGATACGCAGTATTTT. The whole variable domain, remainder taken from reference TRBV5-1 and TRBJ2-3, is KAGVTQTPRYLIKTRGQQVTLSCSPISGHRSVSWYQQTPGQGLQFLFEYFSETQRNKGNFPGRFSGRQFSNSRSEMNVSTLELGDSALYLCASSDGTSGLTDTQYFGPGTRLTVL.

As to this clone: Other DNA sequences in this sample translate to the same CDR3. This chain links TRBV6-5 with TRBJ1-1, with D unclear. Trimming removed 0 bases from V and 4 bases from J, with 6 bases in between. This CDR3 has 13 amino acids. Germline V CDR1 and CDR2: MNHEY, SVGAGI. For the CDR3, the DNA is TGTGCCAGCAGTTACTCGGAGGTCACTGAAGCTTTCTTT. It encodes CASSYSEVTEAFF.

The V gene is TRBV19, the J gene TRBJ1-2, with D uncertain. The V end was cut by 4 bases, the J end by 4 bases, with 13 bases between. CDR3 length: 14 residues. The V gene's germline CDR1 is LNHDA and CDR2 SQIVND (reference sequence). The DNA of the CDR3 is TGTGCCAGTAGTAGTATCACAATTTTCTATGGCTACACCTTC. The encoded protein is CASSSITIFYGYTF.

The V call is TRBV6-1, the J call TRBJ1-5, with 9 bases aligning to TRBD1. Germline CDR1 reads MNHNS; CDR2 reads SASEGT. The J segment lost 6 bases and the V segment lost 0 bases, leaving 6 bases of the junction unmatched. This CDR3 contains 16 residues. CDR3 DNA sequence: TGTGCCAGCAGTGAAGCCCCGGGACAGGGTTTTCAGCCCCAGCATTTT. Its protein product is CASSEAPGQGFQPQHF.

The chain carries TRBV7-2 and TRBJ2-5; the D is unclear. Germline lookup yields CDR1 SGHTA and CDR2 FQGNSA. The CDR3 loop spans 11 amino acids. The V end lost 5 bases, the J end lost 7 bases, and 8 bases lay between the germline ends. The chain's CDR3 is CASSIFGTQYF. CDR3 sequence (DNA): TGTGCCAGCAGCATCTTCGGGACCCAGTACTTC.

The rearrangement joins TRBV6-1 to TRBJ2-7; no definite D call. V lost 3 bases and J lost 2, with 14 bases in between. The CDR3 contains 15 residues. Germline assignment: CDR1 MNHNS and CDR2 SASEGT. The CDR3, as DNA: TGTGCCAGCAGTGAGGGCACTCCCCTAACCTACGAGCAGTACTTC. Its translation: CASSEGTPLTYEQYF.

This clone showed up just once. V usage is TRBV9 and J usage is TRBJ2-3; TRBD1 might be the D (5 bases). Germline V gene sequence: CDR1 SGDLS, CDR2 YYNGEE. The CDR3 has 14 residues. Trimming removed 4 bases at V and 2 bases at J, with 11 bases between. In DNA form, the CDR3 reads TGTGCCAGCAGCTCCCAGGGTTCCACAGATACGCAGTATTTT. As protein: CASSSQGSTDTQYF.

This clone was seen a handful of times. J is TRBJ2-7 and V is TRBV2; 10 bases are a match to TRBD2. Trimming took 8 bases from V and 3 from J; bases not matched to a gene: 7. This CDR3 is 14 amino acids long. Germline CDR1 is SNHLY and CDR2 is FYNNEI. The CDR3 here is CASLIGLADYEQYF. The CDR3 DNA follows: TGTGCCAGCCTCATCGGACTAGCGGACTACGAGCAGTACTTC.

This clone turned up a few times. The chain employs TRBV2 and TRBJ2-3, with 9 positions matching TRBD2. Trimming cost V 7 bases and J 1 base; bases outside gene matches: 6. Germline CDR1 reads SNHLY; CDR2 reads FYNNEI. The CDR3 spans 15 residues. The chain's CDR3 is CASIGGRDRTDTQYF. The CDR3 DNA is TGTGCCAGCATTGGCGGGAGGGATCGCACAGATACGCAGTATTTT.

This chain links TRBV11-2 with TRBJ2-2, with D unresolved. Germline assignment: CDR1 SGHAT and CDR2 FQNNGV. This CDR3 has 15 residues. V shed 1 base and J shed 0 bases, with 6 bases lying between them. The CDR3 loop reads CASSLAGTNTGELFF. In DNA form, the CDR3 reads TGTGCCAGCAGCTTAGCGGGTACGAACACCGGGGAGCTGTTTTTT.

The chain has TRBV5-1 and TRBJ2-3; 9 bases fit TRBD2. The V and J ends lost 5 bases and 0 bases, in that order; junction bases with no gene match: 13. Germline CDR1 reads SGHRS; CDR2 reads YFSETQ. The CDR3 spans 18 residues. The CDR3 spells CASSTGVSGSVSTDTQYF. Written as DNA, the CDR3 is TGCGCCAGCAGTACCGGGGTTAGCGGGAGTGTGAGCACAGATACGCAGTATTTT.

The gene calls are TRBV18 and TRBJ2-5, with TRBD1 as a possible D gene (6 bases). Germline CDR1 is KGHSH and CDR2 is LQKENI. The CDR3 runs 13 residues. Between the trimmed V and J ends, which lost 1 base and 5 bases, there was a span of 8 bases. The CDR3 DNA follows: TGTGCCAGCTCACCACAGCAGGGGGAGACCCAGTACTTC. It encodes CASSPQQGETQYF.

The chain uses TRBV6-6 and TRBJ2-7; 7 nucleotides agree with TRBD2. Trimming at V came to 7 bases and at J to 0 bases, leaving 12 bases not matched to a gene. This CDR3 has 16 amino acids. Germline V CDR1 and CDR2: MNHNY, SVGAGI (reference sequence). CDR3 residues: CASTQFGASGSYEQYF. CDR3 sequence (DNA): TGTGCCAGCACCCAGTTTGGGGCTAGCGGCTCCTACGAGCAGTACTTC.

This clone was counted only a few times. V is TRBV6-1 and J is TRBJ1-2; no firm D call. Trimming shortened V by 8 bases and J by 4 bases, and 17 bases separated the two germline ends. This CDR3 comprises 14 residues. Germline lookup yields CDR1 MNHNS and CDR2 SASEGT. DNA of the CDR3: TGTGCCAGCGGGGAGGGTTACGGTGCCTATGGCTACACCTTC. Protein: CASGEGYGAYGYTF.